The clone carrying this T cell receptor (beta chain) was observed at least ten times. Antigen unknown. The germline CDR1 and CDR2 sequences are ENHRY and SYGVKD. The CDR3 runs 13 residues. V gave up 6 bases and J gave up 6 bases, with 11 bases separating them. The TCR beta CDR3 regions underwent amplification using RNA transcripts as the source. The HTBI primer set served for first-round RT-PCR of the TCR CDR3. TCRdb analysed the multiplex PCR reads with MiXCR anew, one entry per CDR3 protein. The table shows hundreds of thousands of distinct CDR3 sequences, with 38% occurring only once. Every diagnosis used clinical symptoms, serum thyroxine and TRAb, thyroid ultrasound and orbital computed tomography. The data stem from a study of T cells in Graves' hyperthyroidism and ophthalmopathy. Study context: Pretreatment peripheral blood was obtained at initial diagnosis. Study findings and constraints: Blood shared most expanded thyroid clonotypes above 0.001. Ophthalmopathy was model-predicted a median around 6.1 months pre-onset.

The chain carries TRBV10-3 and TRBJ2-2, with D tentatively TRBD1 (6 bases). This clonotype was obtained from a young man with Graves' hyperthyroidism. The sample was blood. Here the CDR3 DNA reads TGTGCCATCAGCGGACAGTTCCCCGGGGAGCTGTTTTTT. Amino acids: CAISGQFPGELFF.